Below, one TCR beta chain is given with its context. The CDR3 is made up of 14 amino acids. V lost 6 bases and J lost 1, with 10 bases in between. Germline CDR1 SNHLY, CDR2 FYNNEI. The source of the sample is a study of cytomegalovirus exposure and HLA in healthy donors. Method: immunoSEQ multiplex PCR; TCRdb's copy keeps in-frame clones and lacks some. The table shows some 240,000 clones, with roughly 91% occurring only once. The V call is TRBV2, the J call TRBJ1-5; perhaps TRBD1 as D (5 bases). The TCR was taken from a woman between 18 and 29 years old in good health and CMV-seropositive. The specimen sequenced was PBMCs. The DNA of the CDR3 is TGTGCCAGCAGCCCAGGGTACAGCAATCAGCCCCAGCATTTT. It specifies CASSPGYSNQPQHF.